Sequencing of this T cell receptor (beta chain) was carried out in a study of cytomegalovirus exposure and HLA in healthy donors. Study-level points and caveats: Apart from CMV serostatus, no immune exposure information was available.

The V end was cut by 6 bases, the J end by 10 bases, with 21 bases between. CDR1 and CDR2 (germline): MNHNY, SVGAGI (reference sequence). The CDR3 loop spans 15 amino acids. The PCR had 60 Vbeta and 13 Jbeta primers. Profiling relied on immunoSEQ multiplex PCR, and the TCRdb table lists in-frame clones only, not all of them. The sample records roughly 150,000 clones, about 80% being singletons. This clone is a singleton in its sample. Its target is unknown. The chain joins TRBV6-6 to TRBJ1-4; TRBD1 might be the D (5 bases). The clonotype comes from a man aged 25 to 40 in good health and CMV-seronegative. The sample taken for sequencing was PBMCs. In DNA form, the CDR3 reads TGTGCCAGCAGGGCACCGGACACCTCCCTGGGAAAACTGTTTTTT. Encoded protein: CASRAPDTSLGKLFF.